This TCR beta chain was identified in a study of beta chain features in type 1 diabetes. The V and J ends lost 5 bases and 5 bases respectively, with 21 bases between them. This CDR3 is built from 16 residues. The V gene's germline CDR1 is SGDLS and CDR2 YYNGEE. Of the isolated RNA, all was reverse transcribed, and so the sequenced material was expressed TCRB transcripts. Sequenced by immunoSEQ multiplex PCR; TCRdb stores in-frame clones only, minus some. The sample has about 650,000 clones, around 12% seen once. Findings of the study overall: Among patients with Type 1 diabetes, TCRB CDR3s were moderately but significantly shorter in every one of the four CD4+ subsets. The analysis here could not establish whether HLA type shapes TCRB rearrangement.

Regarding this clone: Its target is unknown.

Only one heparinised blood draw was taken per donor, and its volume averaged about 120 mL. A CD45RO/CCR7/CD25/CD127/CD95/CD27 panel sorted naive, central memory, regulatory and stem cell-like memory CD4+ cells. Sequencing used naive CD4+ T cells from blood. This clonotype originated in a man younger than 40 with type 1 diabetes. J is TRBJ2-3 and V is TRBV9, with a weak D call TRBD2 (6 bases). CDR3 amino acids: CASRPGGGSGIDTQYF. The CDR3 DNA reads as TGTGCCAGCAGGCCAGGCGGAGGGTCCGGGATAGATACGCAGTATTTT.